This TCR beta chain was obtained from a study of OX40 agonist ivuxolimab in advanced cancers. About the study: At around 83% male, the cohort had a mean age of around 56 years, ranging from 23 to 79.

Whole-study results and caveats: Dosing at 0.1 to 3.0 mg/kg was accompanied by clonal expansion of CD4+ and CD8+ blood T cells by week 6. In the expanded peripheral T cells, antigen specificity was never determined. Low levels of normalized T-cell clonal expansion also appeared in some nonresponders.

With respect to this clone: Its antigen is undetermined.

The data were produced by immunoSEQ multiplex PCR, yet TCRdb's version contains in-frame clones alone and is incomplete. The sample contains approximately 60,000 clones, around nine tenths of which appear only once. V shed 6 bases and J 2 bases; nucleotides not matched to a gene: 6. This CDR3 spans 16 amino acids. The germline gives CDR1 MNHEY, CDR2 SMNVEV (reference sequence). This sample comprised CD4+ or CD8+ T cells sorted from blood, obtained in a trial of the OX40 agonist ivuxolimab. The clonotype was recovered from an adult with an advanced solid tumor such as melanoma, head and neck, liver or kidney cancer. The rearrangement joins TRBV27 to TRBJ1-3, with TRBD1 matching 11 bases. CDR3: CASREGTGGTGNTIYF. Here the CDR3 DNA reads TGTGCCAGCAGAGAAGGGACAGGGGGAACTGGAAACACCATATATTTT.